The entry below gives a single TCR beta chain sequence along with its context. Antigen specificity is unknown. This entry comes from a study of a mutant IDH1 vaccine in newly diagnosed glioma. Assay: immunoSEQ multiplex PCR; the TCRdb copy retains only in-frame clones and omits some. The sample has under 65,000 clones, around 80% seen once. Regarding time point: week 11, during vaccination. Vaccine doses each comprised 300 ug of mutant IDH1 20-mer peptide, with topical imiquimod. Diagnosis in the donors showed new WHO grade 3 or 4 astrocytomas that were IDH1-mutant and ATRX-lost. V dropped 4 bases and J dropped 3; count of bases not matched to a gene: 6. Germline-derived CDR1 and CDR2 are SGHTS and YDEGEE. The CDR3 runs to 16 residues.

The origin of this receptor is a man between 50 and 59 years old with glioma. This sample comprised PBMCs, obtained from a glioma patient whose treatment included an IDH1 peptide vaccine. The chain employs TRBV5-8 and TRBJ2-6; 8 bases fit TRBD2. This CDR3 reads CASSLRGADGANVLTF. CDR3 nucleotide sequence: TGTGCCAGCAGCCTGCGGGGGGCTGATGGGGCCAACGTCCTGACTTTC.